This TCR beta chain was identified in a study of T cells in localized non-small cell lung cancer. Germline CDR1 is SGHNT and CDR2 is YYREEE (reference sequence). Trimming took 4 bases from V and 10 from J, leaving 18 bases between them. This CDR3 is built from 15 residues. Method: immunoSEQ multiplex PCR; TCRdb's copy keeps in-frame clones and lacks some. The table has some 51,000 clones, approximately 90% seen once. The sample in question was peripheral blood, obtained before any cancer treatment. This receptor was identified in a woman aged 40-75 years with stage I lung adenocarcinoma. The gene calls are TRBV5-4 and TRBJ1-6; D remains ambiguous. The CDR3 nucleotides read TGTGCCAGCAGCGCGGCCGACAATGGGATCTCACCCCTCCACTTT. This sequence encodes CASSAADNGISPLHF.